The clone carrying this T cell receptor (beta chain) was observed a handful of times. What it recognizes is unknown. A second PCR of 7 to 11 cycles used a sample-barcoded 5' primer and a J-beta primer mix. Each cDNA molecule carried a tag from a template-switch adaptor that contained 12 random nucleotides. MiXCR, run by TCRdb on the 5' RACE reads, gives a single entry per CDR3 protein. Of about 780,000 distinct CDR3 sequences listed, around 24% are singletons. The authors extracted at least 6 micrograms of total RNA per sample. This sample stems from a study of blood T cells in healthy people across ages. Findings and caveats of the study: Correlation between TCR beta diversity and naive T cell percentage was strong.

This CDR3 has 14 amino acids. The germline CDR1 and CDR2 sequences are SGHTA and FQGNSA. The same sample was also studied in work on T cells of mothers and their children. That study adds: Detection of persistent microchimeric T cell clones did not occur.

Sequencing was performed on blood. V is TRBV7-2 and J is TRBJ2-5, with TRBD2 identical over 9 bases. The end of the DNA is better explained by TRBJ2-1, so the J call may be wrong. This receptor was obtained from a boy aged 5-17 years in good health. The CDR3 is CASSPGLAFLEQFF. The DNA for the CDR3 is TGTGCCAGCAGCCCGGGACTAGCCTTTCTTGAGCAGTTCTTC.